This T cell receptor (beta chain) comes out of a study of Graves' ophthalmopathy and Graves' hyperthyroidism. Findings of the study overall: Thyroid clonotypes that were expanded above 0.001 frequency mostly also appeared in blood. The model forecast ophthalmopathy progression, reaching roughly 71% sensitivity and about 75% specificity.

This clonotype has ten or more counts. Its antigen is not identified. Amplified TCR beta CDR3 regions were obtained using RNA transcripts as template. First-round RT-PCR with HTBI primers preceded a second-round multiplex PCR. One entry per CDR3 protein results from TCRdb running MiXCR on the multiplex PCR reads. The top ten clones hold 9.5% to 10% of a sample with around 470,000 distinct CDR3 sequences, approximately 15% of them seen once. This CDR3 region has 14 residues. V lost 4 bases and J 0 bases, leaving 9 bases between the germline ends. The germline V gene encodes CDR1 SQVTM and CDR2 ANQGSEA. Other autoimmune disease, uncontrolled infection, pregnancy and lactation led to exclusion.

The sample consisted of blood. This clonotype originated in a woman between 25 and 40 years old with Graves' ophthalmopathy. The gene calls are TRBV29-1 and TRBJ2-2, with D possibly matching TRBD2 (5 bases). DNA of the CDR3: TGCAGCGTTGGAAGCGGTACGAACACCGGGGAGCTGTTTTTT. It yields the protein CSVGSGTNTGELFF.